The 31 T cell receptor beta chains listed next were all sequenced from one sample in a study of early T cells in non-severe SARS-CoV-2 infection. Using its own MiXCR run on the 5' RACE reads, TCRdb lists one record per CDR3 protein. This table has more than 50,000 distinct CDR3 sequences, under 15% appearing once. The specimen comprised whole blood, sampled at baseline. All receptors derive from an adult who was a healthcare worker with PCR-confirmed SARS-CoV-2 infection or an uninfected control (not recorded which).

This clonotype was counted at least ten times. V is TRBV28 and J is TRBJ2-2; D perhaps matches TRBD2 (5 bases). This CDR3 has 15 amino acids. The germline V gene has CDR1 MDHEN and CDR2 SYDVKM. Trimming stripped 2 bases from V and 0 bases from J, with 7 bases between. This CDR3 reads CASSLAGANTGELFF. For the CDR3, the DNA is TGTGCCAGCAGTTTAGCGGGCGCGAACACCGGGGAGCTGTTTTTT.

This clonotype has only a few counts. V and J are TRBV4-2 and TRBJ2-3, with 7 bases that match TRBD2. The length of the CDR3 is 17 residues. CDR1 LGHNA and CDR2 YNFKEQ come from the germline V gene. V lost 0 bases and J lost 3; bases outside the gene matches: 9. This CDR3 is CASSQEGASGVTDTQYF. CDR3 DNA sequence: TGTGCCAGCAGCCAAGAAGGAGCTAGCGGTGTTACAGATACGCAGTATTTT.

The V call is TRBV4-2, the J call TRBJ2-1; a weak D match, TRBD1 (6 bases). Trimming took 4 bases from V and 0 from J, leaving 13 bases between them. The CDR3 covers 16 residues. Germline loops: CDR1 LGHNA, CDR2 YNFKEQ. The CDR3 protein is CASSRAGARSYNEQFF. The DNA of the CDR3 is TGTGCCAGCAGCCGAGCAGGGGCACGCTCCTACAATGAGCAGTTCTTC.

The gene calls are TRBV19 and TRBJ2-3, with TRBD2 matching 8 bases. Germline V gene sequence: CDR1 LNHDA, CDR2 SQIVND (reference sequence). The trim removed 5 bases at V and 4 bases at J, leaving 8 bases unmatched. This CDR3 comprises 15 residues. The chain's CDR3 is CASSVERGMPDTQYF. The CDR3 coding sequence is TGTGCCAGTAGTGTGGAGCGGGGGATGCCAGATACGCAGTATTTT.

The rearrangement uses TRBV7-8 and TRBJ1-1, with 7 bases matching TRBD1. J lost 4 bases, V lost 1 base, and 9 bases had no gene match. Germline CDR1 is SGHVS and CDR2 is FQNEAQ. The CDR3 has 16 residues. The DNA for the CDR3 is TGTGCCAGCAGCTTAGTGGAGGGGGCGCGGGGCACTGAAGCTTTCTTT. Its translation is CASSLVEGARGTEAFF.

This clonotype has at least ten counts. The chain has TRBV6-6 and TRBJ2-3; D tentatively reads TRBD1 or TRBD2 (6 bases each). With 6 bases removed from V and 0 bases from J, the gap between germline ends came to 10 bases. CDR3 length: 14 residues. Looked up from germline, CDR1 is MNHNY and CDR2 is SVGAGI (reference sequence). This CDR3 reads CASRWGASTDTQYF. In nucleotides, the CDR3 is TGTGCCAGCAGGTGGGGGGCTAGCACAGATACGCAGTATTTT.

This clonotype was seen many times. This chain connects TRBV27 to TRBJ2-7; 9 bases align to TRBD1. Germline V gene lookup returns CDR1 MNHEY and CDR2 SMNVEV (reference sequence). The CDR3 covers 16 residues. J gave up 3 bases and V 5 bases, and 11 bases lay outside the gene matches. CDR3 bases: TGTGCCAGCAGTATTCAAACAGGGGGCATTGGCTACGAGCAGTACTTC. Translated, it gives CASSIQTGGIGYEQYF.

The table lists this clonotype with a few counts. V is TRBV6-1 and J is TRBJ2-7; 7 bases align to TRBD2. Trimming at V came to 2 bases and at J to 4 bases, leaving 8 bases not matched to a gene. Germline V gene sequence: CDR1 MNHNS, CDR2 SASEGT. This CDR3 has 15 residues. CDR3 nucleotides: TGTGCCAGCAGTGAAACGCGGGAGAGTGTTTACGAGCAGTACTTC. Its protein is CASSETRESVYEQYF.

CDR3 sequence (DNA): TGTGCCAGCACGGGTTCCCATGAGCAGTTCTTC. It yields the protein CASTGSHEQFF. This chain connects TRBV2 to TRBJ2-1; D unresolved. Trimming cost V 7 bases and J 8 bases, with 9 bases left between them. The CDR3 is 11 amino acids. CDR1 and CDR2 from the germline V gene are SNHLY and FYNNEI.

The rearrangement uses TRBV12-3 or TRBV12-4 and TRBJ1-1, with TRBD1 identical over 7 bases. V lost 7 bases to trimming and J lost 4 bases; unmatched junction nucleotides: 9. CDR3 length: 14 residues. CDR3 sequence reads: CASNAGTVSTEAFF. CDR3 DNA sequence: TGTGCCAGCAACGCAGGGACAGTATCCACTGAAGCTTTCTTT.

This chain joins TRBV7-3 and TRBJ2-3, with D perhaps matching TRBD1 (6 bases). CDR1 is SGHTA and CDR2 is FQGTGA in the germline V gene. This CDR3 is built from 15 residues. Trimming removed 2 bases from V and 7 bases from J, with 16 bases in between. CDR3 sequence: CASSLSTGTGYTQYF. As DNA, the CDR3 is TGTGCCAGCAGCTTATCCACAGGGACCGGATATACGCAGTATTTT.

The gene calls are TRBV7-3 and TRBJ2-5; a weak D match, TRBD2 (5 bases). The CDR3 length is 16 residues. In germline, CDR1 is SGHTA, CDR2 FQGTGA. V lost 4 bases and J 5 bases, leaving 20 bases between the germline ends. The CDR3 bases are TGTGCCAGCAGCTCGCTCGGCTCAGGAGGTCTCGAGACCCAGTACTTC. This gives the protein CASSSLGSGGLETQYF. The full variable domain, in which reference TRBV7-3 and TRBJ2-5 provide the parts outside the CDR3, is GAGVSQTPSNKVTEKGKYVELRCDPISGHTALYWYRQSLGQGPEFLIYFQGTGAADDSGLPNDRFFAVRPEGSVSTLKIQRTERGDSAVYLCASSSLGSGGLETQYFGPGTRLLVL.

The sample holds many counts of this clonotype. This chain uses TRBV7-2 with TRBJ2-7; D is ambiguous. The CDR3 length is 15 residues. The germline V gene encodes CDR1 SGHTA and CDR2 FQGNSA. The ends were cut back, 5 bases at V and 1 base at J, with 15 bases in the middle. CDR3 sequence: CASSQDRAWSYEQYF. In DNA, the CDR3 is TGTGCCAGCAGCCAGGATCGGGCTTGGTCCTACGAGCAGTACTTC.

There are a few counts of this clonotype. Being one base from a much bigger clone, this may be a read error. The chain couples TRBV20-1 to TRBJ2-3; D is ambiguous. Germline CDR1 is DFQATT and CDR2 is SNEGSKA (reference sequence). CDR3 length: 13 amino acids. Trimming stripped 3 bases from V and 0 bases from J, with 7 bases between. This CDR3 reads CSARRGSTDTQYF. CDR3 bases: TGCAGTGCTAGGAGAGGTAGCACAGATACGCAGTATTTT.

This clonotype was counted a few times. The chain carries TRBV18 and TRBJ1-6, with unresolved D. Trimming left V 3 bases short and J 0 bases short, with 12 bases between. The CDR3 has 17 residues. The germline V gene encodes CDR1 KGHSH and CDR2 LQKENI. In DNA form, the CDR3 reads TGTGCCAGCTCACCCCCAGGCGGGAGCTCCTATAATTCACCCCTCCACTTT. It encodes CASSPPGGSSYNSPLHF.

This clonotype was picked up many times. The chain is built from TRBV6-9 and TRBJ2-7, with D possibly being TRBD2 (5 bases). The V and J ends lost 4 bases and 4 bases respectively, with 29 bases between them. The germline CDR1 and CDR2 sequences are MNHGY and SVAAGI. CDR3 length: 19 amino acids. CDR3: CASSSGGPQDPSHLYEQYF. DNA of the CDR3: TGTGCCAGCAGTTCTGGAGGACCGCAGGATCCTAGCCACCTATACGAGCAGTACTTC.

The CDR3 loop reads CASSLGQGRRSGNTIYF. The CDR3 nucleotides are TGTGCCAGCAGCTTGGGGCAGGGCCGCCGCTCTGGAAACACCATATATTTT. The chain combines TRBV5-4 with TRBJ1-3, with D possibly being TRBD1 (5 bases). Germline V gene lookup returns CDR1 SGHNT and CDR2 YYREEE (reference sequence). The CDR3 is 17 amino acids. Trimming took off 0 bases at V and 0 bases at J, with 13 bases between the two ends. The variable domain in full, completed from reference TRBV5-4 and TRBJ1-3, reads ETGVTQSPTHLIKTRGQQVTLRCSSQSGHNTVSWYQQALGQGPQFIFQYYREEENGRGNFPPRFSGLQFPNYSSELNVNALELDDSALYLCASSLGQGRRSGNTIYFGEGSWLTVV.

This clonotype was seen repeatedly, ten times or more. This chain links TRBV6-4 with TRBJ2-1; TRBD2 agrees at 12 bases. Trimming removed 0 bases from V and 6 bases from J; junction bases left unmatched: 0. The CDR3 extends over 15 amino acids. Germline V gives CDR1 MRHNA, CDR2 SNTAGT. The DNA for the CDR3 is TGTGCCAGCAGTGACTCGACTAGCGGGAGCAATGAGCAGTTCTTC. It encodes CASSDSTSGSNEQFF.

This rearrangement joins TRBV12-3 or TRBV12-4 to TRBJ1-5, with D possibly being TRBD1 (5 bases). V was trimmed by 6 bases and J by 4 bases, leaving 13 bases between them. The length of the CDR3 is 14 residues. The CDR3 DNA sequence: TGTGCCAGCAGAATAGGGACGGCAAATCAGCCCCAGCATTTT. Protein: CASRIGTANQPQHF.

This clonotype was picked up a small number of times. CDR3 sequence reads: CSVVRAEAFF. The CDR3 bases are TGCAGCGTCGTGAGAGCTGAAGCTTTCTTT. The rearrangement joins TRBV29-1 to TRBJ1-1; no clear D gene. Germline CDR1 reads SQVTM; CDR2 reads ANQGSEA. V lost 6 bases and J 6 bases, leaving 8 bases between the germline ends. The CDR3 spans 10 residues. The entire variable domain, with the rest obtained from reference TRBV29-1 and TRBJ1-1, is as follows: SAVISQKPSRDICQRGTSLTIQCQVDSQVTMMFWYRQQPGQSLTLIATANQGSEATYESGFVIDKFPISRPNLTFSTLTVSNMSPEDSSIYLCSVVRAEAFFGQGTRLTVV.

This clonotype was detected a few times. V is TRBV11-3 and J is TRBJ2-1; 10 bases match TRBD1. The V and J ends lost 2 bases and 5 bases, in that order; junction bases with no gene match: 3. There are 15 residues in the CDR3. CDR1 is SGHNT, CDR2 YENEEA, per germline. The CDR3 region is CASSLRGTGDNEQFF. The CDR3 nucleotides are TGTGCCAGCAGCTTAAGGGGGACAGGGGACAATGAGCAGTTCTTC. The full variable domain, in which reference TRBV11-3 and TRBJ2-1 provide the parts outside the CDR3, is EAGVVQSPRYKIIEKKQPVAFWCNPISGHNTLYWYLQNLGQGPELLIRYENEEAVDDSQLPKDRFSAERLKGVDSTLKIQPAELGDSAVYLCASSLRGTGDNEQFFGPGTRLTVL.

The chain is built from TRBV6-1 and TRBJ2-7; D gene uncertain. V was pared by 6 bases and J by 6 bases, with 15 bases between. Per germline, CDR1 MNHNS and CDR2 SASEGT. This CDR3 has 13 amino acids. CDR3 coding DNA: TGTGCCAGCAGCGGTTGGGCTTCTGGCGAGCAGTACTTC. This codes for CASSGWASGEQYF.

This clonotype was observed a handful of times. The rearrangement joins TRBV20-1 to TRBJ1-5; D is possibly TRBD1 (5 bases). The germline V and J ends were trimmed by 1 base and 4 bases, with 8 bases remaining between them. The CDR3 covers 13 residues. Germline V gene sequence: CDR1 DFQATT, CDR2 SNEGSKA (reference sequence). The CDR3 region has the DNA TGCAGTGCTAGAGGGGGCAGGAATCAGCCCCAGCATTTT. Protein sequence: CSARGGRNQPQHF.

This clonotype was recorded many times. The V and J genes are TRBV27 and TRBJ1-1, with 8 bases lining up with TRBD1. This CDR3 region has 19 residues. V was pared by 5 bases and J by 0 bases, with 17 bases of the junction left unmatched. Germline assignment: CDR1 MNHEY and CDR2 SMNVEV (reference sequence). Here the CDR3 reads CASSPDRAYRALLNTEAFF. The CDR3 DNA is TGTGCCAGCAGTCCGGACAGGGCTTATAGGGCCTTATTGAACACTGAAGCTTTCTTT.

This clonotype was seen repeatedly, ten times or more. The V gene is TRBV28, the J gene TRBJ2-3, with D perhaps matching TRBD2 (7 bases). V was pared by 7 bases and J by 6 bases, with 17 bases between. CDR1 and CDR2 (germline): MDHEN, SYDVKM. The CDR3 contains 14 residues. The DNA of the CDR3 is TGTGCCAGCATCGTCGGCGGGGGCCGGGATACGCAGTATTTT. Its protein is CASIVGGGRDTQYF.

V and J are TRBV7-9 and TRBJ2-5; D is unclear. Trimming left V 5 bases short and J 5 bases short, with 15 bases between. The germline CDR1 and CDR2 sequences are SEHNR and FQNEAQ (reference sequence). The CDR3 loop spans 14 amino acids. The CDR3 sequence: CASSGSPQWETQYF. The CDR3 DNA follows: TGTGCCAGCAGCGGAAGTCCCCAGTGGGAGACCCAGTACTTC.

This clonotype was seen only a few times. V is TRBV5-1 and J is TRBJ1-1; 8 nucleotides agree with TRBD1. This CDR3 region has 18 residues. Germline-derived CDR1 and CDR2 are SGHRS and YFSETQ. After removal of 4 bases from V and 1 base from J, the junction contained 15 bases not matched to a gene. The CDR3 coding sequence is TGCGCCAGCAGCGCGCTTGGGCGACAGGGGTCCCCGAACACTGAAGCTTTCTTT. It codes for CASSALGRQGSPNTEAFF.

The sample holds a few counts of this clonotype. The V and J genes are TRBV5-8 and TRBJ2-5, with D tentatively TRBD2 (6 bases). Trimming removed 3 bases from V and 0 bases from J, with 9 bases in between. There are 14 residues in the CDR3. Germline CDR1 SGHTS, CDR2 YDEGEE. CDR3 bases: TGTGCCAGCAGCTACGGGACTTACCAAGAGACCCAGTACTTC. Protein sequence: CASSYGTYQETQYF.

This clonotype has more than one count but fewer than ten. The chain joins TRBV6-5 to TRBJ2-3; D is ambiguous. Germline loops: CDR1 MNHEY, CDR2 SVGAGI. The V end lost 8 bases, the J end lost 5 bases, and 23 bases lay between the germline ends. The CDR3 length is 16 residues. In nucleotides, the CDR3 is TGTGCCAGCGGGAAGACCGGTCGGATTCTTAAAGATACGCAGTATTTT. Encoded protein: CASGKTGRILKDTQYF.

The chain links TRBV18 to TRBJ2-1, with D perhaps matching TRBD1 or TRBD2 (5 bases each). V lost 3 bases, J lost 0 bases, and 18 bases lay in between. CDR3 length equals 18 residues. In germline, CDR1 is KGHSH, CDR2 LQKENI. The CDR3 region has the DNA TGTGCCAGCTCACCGCCGCCGGGACGGACAAGCTCCTACAATGAGCAGTTCTTC. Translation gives CASSPPPGRTSSYNEQFF.

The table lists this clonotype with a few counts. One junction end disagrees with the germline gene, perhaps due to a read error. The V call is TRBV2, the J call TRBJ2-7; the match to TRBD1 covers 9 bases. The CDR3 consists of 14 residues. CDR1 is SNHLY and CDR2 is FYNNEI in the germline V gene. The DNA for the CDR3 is TGTGCCAGCAGCGAAGGGACAGGGCGGGACGAGCAGTACTTC. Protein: CASSEGTGRDEQYF.